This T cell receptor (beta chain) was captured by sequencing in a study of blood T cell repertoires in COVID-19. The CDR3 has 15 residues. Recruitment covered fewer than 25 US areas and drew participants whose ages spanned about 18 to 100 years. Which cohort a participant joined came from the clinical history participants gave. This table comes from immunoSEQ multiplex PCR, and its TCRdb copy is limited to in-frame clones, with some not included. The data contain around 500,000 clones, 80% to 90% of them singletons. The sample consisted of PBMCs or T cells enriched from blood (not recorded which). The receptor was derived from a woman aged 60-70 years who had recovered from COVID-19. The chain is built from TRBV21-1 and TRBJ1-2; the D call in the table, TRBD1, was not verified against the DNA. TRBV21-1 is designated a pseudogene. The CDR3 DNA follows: TGTGCCAGCAGCAAAGTCGAGGACAGACCCTATGGCTACACCTTC. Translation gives CASSKVEDRPYGYTF.